This passage covers 25 T cell receptor beta chains from one sample sequenced in a study of T cells in Graves' hyperthyroidism and ophthalmopathy. Amplification of TCR beta CDR3 regions was performed using RNA transcripts as template. A set of HTBI primers served as the primers for a first-round RT-PCR of the TCR CDR3. TCRdb redid the calling of the multiplex PCR reads with MiXCR, one entry per CDR3 protein. The sample contains around 420,000 distinct CDR3 sequences, 15% to 19% of which appear only once. Input material: blood. The receptors derive from a woman younger than 30 with Graves' hyperthyroidism.

This clonotype was detected ten times or more. CDR3 in DNA: TGTGCCAGCAGTGAAGGGGTCTCGAGCGGGGGGGCTTCAGAGACCCAGTACTTC. This codes for CASSEGVSSGGASETQYF. The chain employs TRBV2 and TRBJ2-5, with 10 bases identical to TRBD2. V lost 1 base and J lost 4; bases outside the gene matches: 12. The CDR3 is 18 amino acids. Germline CDR1 and CDR2: SNHLY and FYNNEI. Drawing the rest from reference TRBV2 and TRBJ2-5, the complete variable domain is EPEVTQTPSHQVTQMGQEVILRCVPISNHLYFYWYRQILGQKVEFLVSFYNNEISEKSEIFDDQFSVERPDGSNFTLKIRSTKLEDSAMYFCASSEGVSSGGASETQYFGPGTRLLVL.

This clonotype was detected many times. The V gene is TRBV3-1, the J gene TRBJ1-4; D unclear. Germline V gene data show CDR1 as LGHDT and CDR2 as YNNKEL (reference sequence). The CDR3 runs to 16 residues. Trimming left V 3 bases short and J 0 bases short, with 11 bases between. The CDR3 nucleotides are TGTGCCAGCAGCCATAACTTACCTGCAACTAATGAAAAACTGTTTTTT. Its translation is CASSHNLPATNEKLFF. Complete variable domain (other parts from reference TRBV3-1 and TRBJ1-4): DTAVSQTPKYLVTQMGNDKSIKCEQNLGHDTMYWYKQDSKKFLKIMFSYNNKELIINETVPNRFSPKSPDKAHLNLHINSLELGDSAVYFCASSHNLPATNEKLFFGSGTQLSVL.

A few counts support this clonotype. The V and J genes are TRBV7-9 and TRBJ2-1; 9 positions agree with TRBD2. Germline loops: CDR1 SEHNR, CDR2 FQNEAQ (reference sequence). This CDR3 spans 16 amino acids. V lost 0 bases and J lost 10; bases outside the gene matches: 10. In DNA form, the CDR3 reads TGTGCCAGCAGCTTAGCCGATTCGGGACTAGCCGTCGAGCAGTTCTTC. Amino acids: CASSLADSGLAVEQFF.

At least ten counts were recorded for this clonotype. The rearrangement uses TRBV20-1 and TRBJ2-1; 7 bases map to TRBD2. CDR1 is DFQATT and CDR2 is SNEGSKA in the germline V gene (reference sequence). This CDR3 is 12 amino acids long. Trimming cost V 6 bases and J 9 bases; bases outside gene matches: 8. This chain's CDR3 is CSALGLWGEQFF. In DNA, the CDR3 is TGCAGTGCCCTGGGACTATGGGGTGAGCAGTTCTTC.

This sequence joins TRBV5-1 and TRBJ2-2; possibly TRBD2 for D (6 bases). The length of the CDR3 is 17 residues. CDR1 is SGHRS, CDR2 YFSETQ, per germline. Trimming took 6 bases from V and 4 from J, leaving 22 bases between them. This CDR3 reads CASTSARDLTSTGELFF. The DNA of the CDR3 is TGCGCCAGCACTTCCGCGCGGGACCTAACTTCCACCGGGGAGCTGTTTTTT.

This clonotype was observed a few times. The chain uses TRBV7-2 and TRBJ2-5; 9 positions agree with TRBD2. Germline V gene lookup returns CDR1 SGHTA and CDR2 FQGNSA. V lost 1 base and J lost 5; bases outside the gene matches: 5. CDR3 length: 15 residues. The DNA for the CDR3 is TGTGCCAGCAGCTTAGTGGGACTAGCTGGGGAGACCCAGTACTTC. The encoded protein is CASSLVGLAGETQYF. The full variable domain, its missing parts supplied by reference TRBV7-2 and TRBJ2-5, is GAGVSQSPSNKVTEKGKDVELRCDPISGHTALYWYRQSLGQGLEFLIYFQGNSAPDKSGLPSDRFSAERTGGSVSTLTIQRTQQEDSAVYLCASSLVGLAGETQYFGPGTRLLVL.

In its sample, this clonotype was seen many times. The V and J genes are TRBV20-1 and TRBJ2-1, with D possibly called TRBD1 or TRBD2 (6 bases each). Germline-derived CDR1 and CDR2 are DFQATT and SNEGSKA (reference sequence). The V and J ends lost 6 bases and 3 bases respectively, with 18 bases between them. The CDR3 covers 15 residues. CDR3 amino acids: CSAHQRRDNYNEQFF. The CDR3 DNA is TGCAGTGCCCACCAGCGGAGGGACAACTACAATGAGCAGTTCTTC.

This clonotype was found many times. A much larger clonotype is one base distant, so this may be a read error. The chain recombines TRBV12-3 or TRBV12-4 with TRBJ1-1; the D is unclear. CDR3 length: 13 residues. Deletions cut 2 bases from V and 1 base from J, with 5 bases between. The CDR3 DNA reads as TGTGCCAGCAGTTTAACACAGAACACTGAAGCTTTCTTT. It yields the protein CASSLTQNTEAFF.

This clonotype was found a few times. The chain carries TRBV4-1 and TRBJ2-5, with D unclear. Germline assignment: CDR1 MGHRA and CDR2 YSYEKL. This CDR3 is 13 amino acids long. Trimming cost V 6 bases and J 5 bases, with 13 bases left between them. This CDR3 is CASSFGSLETQYF. Written as DNA, the CDR3 is TGCGCCAGCAGTTTTGGTTCGCTGGAGACCCAGTACTTC.

With regard to this clonotype: One end of the junction fails to match germline, which may point to a read error. The genes are TRBV5-1 and TRBJ2-7; D uncertain. Germline lookup yields CDR1 SGHRS and CDR2 YFSETQ. This CDR3 comprises 13 residues. CDR3 nucleotide sequence: TGCACCAGCAGCTTGGATCGAGGCGACGAGCAGTACTTC. As protein: CTSSLDRGDEQYF.

The rearrangement links TRBV18 to TRBJ2-7; 7 nucleotides align to TRBD1. Per the germline V gene, CDR1 is KGHSH and CDR2 is LQKENI. The J segment lost 2 bases and the V segment lost 5 bases, leaving 9 bases of the junction unmatched. The CDR3 is 15 amino acids. The DNA for the CDR3 is TGTGCCAGCTCAGCTCTACCGGGACAGCCCTACGAGCAGTACTTC. It specifies CASSALPGQPYEQYF.

The chain couples TRBV29-1 to TRBJ1-4, with D unclear. Trimming shortened V by 6 bases and J by 6 bases, and 14 bases separated the two germline ends. The CDR3 runs to 13 residues. Germline-derived CDR1 and CDR2 are SQVTM and ANQGSEA. DNA of the CDR3: TGCAGCGTAGCTGGGGTTGTAGATGAAAAACTGTTTTTT. It translates to CSVAGVVDEKLFF.

This clonotype was seen ten or more times. This chain links TRBV5-5 with TRBJ2-7; D gene ambiguous. Trimming stripped 4 bases from V and 5 bases from J, with 7 bases between. The CDR3 loop spans 11 amino acids. The germline V gene encodes CDR1 SGHKS and CDR2 YYEKEE (reference sequence). CDR3 DNA sequence: TGTGCCAGCAGCGTGACTCACGAGCAGTACTTC. Translating gives CASSVTHEQYF.

The chain uses TRBV20-1 and TRBJ2-1, with 14 nucleotides matching TRBD2. The germline V gene encodes CDR1 DFQATT and CDR2 SNEGSKA (reference sequence). V trimming: 8 bases; J trimming: 6 bases; junction bases outside the gene matches: 6. This CDR3 is built from 14 residues. The chain's CDR3 is CSLTSGGAGNEQFF. CDR3 in DNA: TGCAGTTTGACTAGCGGGGGGGCCGGCAATGAGCAGTTCTTC.

This clonotype was recorded at least ten times. The V gene is TRBV2, the J gene TRBJ2-3; the D is unclear. The germline gives CDR1 SNHLY, CDR2 FYNNEI. The length of the CDR3 is 14 residues. The ends were cut back, 6 bases at V and 0 bases at J, with 10 bases in the middle. The CDR3 DNA reads TGTGCCAGCAGATCCTCCAGGAGCACAGATACGCAGTATTTT. Its translation is CASRSSRSTDTQYF.

This clonotype was recorded at least ten times. The chain carries TRBV10-3 and TRBJ2-5; possible D gene TRBD2, 6 bases. In germline, CDR1 is ENHRY, CDR2 SYGVKD. The V end was cut by 11 bases, the J end by 5 bases, with 15 bases between. CDR3 size: 12 residues. The CDR3 spells CASWGGEETQYF. The CDR3, as DNA: TGTGCCTCGTGGGGCGGGGAGGAGACCCAGTACTTC.

V gene TRBV5-1 combines with J gene TRBJ2-5; D perhaps matches TRBD1 (5 bases). This CDR3 is 14 amino acids long. The V gene lost 4 bases and the J gene lost 4 bases, with 14 bases spanning the gap. The V gene's germline CDR1 is SGHRS and CDR2 YFSETQ. CDR3 in amino acids: CASSKDTRTETQYF. The CDR3 coding sequence is TGCGCCAGCAGCAAGGACACACGGACAGAGACCCAGTACTTC.

This clonotype was counted many times. The rearrangement links TRBV20-1 to TRBJ2-5; 12 bases fit TRBD1. The germline CDR1 and CDR2 sequences are DFQATT and SNEGSKA (reference sequence). This CDR3 has 15 amino acids. Unmatched junction bases numbered 5, after V lost 3 bases and J lost 3 bases. The CDR3: CSARPGQGAKETQYF. The CDR3 DNA reads as TGCAGTGCTAGGCCGGGACAGGGGGCAAAAGAGACCCAGTACTTC.

This clonotype showed up many times. The genes are TRBV3-1 and TRBJ1-2; 11 nucleotides align to TRBD1. The CDR3 has 15 residues. J gave up 8 bases and V 0 bases, and 5 bases lay outside the gene matches. Per germline, CDR1 LGHDT and CDR2 YNNKEL (reference sequence). The CDR3 loop reads CASSQDGQGARGYTF. CDR3 DNA sequence: TGTGCCAGCAGCCAAGACGGACAGGGGGCCCGAGGCTACACCTTC.

This clonotype has at least ten counts. V usage is TRBV24-1 and J usage is TRBJ2-7; D possibly corresponds to TRBD2 (6 bases). Per the germline V gene, CDR1 is KGHDR and CDR2 is SFDVKD. The V gene lost 4 bases and the J gene lost 3 bases, with 9 bases spanning the gap. The CDR3 is 13 residues long. This CDR3 reads CATSEDGGYEQYF. CDR3 nucleotide sequence: TGTGCCACCAGTGAAGACGGGGGCTACGAGCAGTACTTC.

Only a few counts were recorded for this clonotype. CDR3: CAISELRDRGIQYF. CDR3 in DNA: TGTGCCATCAGTGAGTTACGGGACAGGGGCATTCAGTACTTC. The V call is TRBV10-3, the J call TRBJ2-4, with TRBD1 matching over 10 bases. The CDR3 is made up of 14 amino acids. The germline V gene has CDR1 ENHRY and CDR2 SYGVKD. V gave up 1 base and J gave up 9 bases; unmatched junction bases: 3.

This clonotype was seen at least ten times. The chain joins TRBV2 to TRBJ1-4; weak D call: TRBD1 (6 bases). CDR1 and CDR2 (germline): SNHLY, FYNNEI. Trimming pared 3 bases from V and 7 bases from J, leaving 12 bases between. This CDR3 is built from 14 residues. In DNA, the CDR3 is TGTGCCAGCAGTGAGGGAGGGGGAATTGAAAAACTGTTTTTT. The encoded protein is CASSEGGGIEKLFF.

The sample holds a few counts of this clonotype. The CDR3 region has the DNA TGCAGTGCTAGAGAGGACAGGAACTATGGCTACACCTTC. Translating gives CSAREDRNYGYTF. The chain is built from TRBV20-1 and TRBJ1-2; 7 bases are shared with TRBD1. Trimming took 0 bases from V and 2 from J; bases not matched to a gene: 0. The germline gives CDR1 DFQATT, CDR2 SNEGSKA (reference sequence). The CDR3 extends over 13 amino acids.

With regard to this clonotype: A clone one base away is much larger, so this may be a read error. This chain connects TRBV27 to TRBJ2-1; either TRBD1 or TRBD2 may supply D (6 bases each). The CDR3 is 12 amino acids. Germline loops: CDR1 MNHEY, CDR2 SMNVEV (reference sequence). V gave up 5 bases and J gave up 13 bases, with 15 bases separating them. CDR3 bases: TGTGCCAGCAGTACCGATCGGGGGCCCCAGTTCTTC. The encoded protein is CASSTDRGPQFF.

Many counts were recorded for this clonotype. This chain uses TRBV11-2 with TRBJ2-7; the match to TRBD2 covers 9 bases. The V segment lost 3 bases and the J segment 0 bases; nucleotides outside the gene matches: 3. This CDR3 is built from 15 residues. CDR1 is SGHAT and CDR2 is FQNNGV in the germline V gene. The CDR3 sequence is CASSFSGGSSYEQYF. The DNA for the CDR3 is TGTGCCAGCAGCTTTAGCGGGGGTAGCTCCTACGAGCAGTACTTC.